The 18 T cell receptor beta chains presented below share a single source sample, sequenced in a study of T cells in localized non-small cell lung cancer. TCRdb keeps only in-frame clones here, not all; method: immunoSEQ multiplex PCR. The sample holds approximately 63,000 clones, around 90% seen once. This material consisted of peripheral blood, taken before any cancer treatment. These receptors all come from a man aged 35 to 69 with stage I squamous cell lung carcinoma.

The chain joins TRBV6-6 to TRBJ2-2; D not resolved. The CDR3 consists of 15 residues. Germline values: CDR1 MNHNY, CDR2 SVGAGI (reference sequence). The V and J ends lost 5 bases and 8 bases respectively, with 18 bases between them. The CDR3 bases are TGTGCCAGCAGTCTCGCGTTTCAAGTTATAGGGGAGCTGTTTTTT. Amino acid sequence: CASSLAFQVIGELFF.

This sequence joins TRBV6-6 and TRBJ1-4; the D gene is possibly TRBD1 (5 bases). Trimming removed 2 bases at V and 8 bases at J, with 12 bases between. Germline CDR1 reads MNHNY; CDR2 reads SVGAGI (reference sequence). This CDR3 has 14 amino acids. The CDR3 bases are TGTGCCAGCAGTTACGAGGGGTTGAGCGAAAAACTGTTTTTT. This sequence encodes CASSYEGLSEKLFF.

This clone was seen once. The V gene is TRBV4-2, the J gene TRBJ2-2; TRBD2 aligns across 9 bases. CDR3 length equals 16 residues. V was pared by 0 bases and J by 3 bases, with 2 bases of the junction left unmatched. CDR1 and CDR2 (germline): LGHNA, YNFKEQ. CDR3: CASSQDASGDTGELFF. The CDR3 DNA sequence: TGTGCCAGCAGCCAAGATGCTAGCGGGGACACCGGGGAGCTGTTTTTT.

This chain uses TRBV6-1 with TRBJ2-5, with D possibly being TRBD1 (5 bases). The germline V gene encodes CDR1 MNHNS and CDR2 SASEGT. Between the trimmed V and J ends, which lost 4 bases and 3 bases, there was a span of 12 bases. CDR3 length: 14 residues. Written as DNA, the CDR3 is TGTGCCAGCAGTGGTCAGGGTGGGGAAGAGACCCAGTACTTC. Protein sequence: CASSGQGGEETQYF.

The V and J genes are TRBV30 and TRBJ1-6, with 7 nucleotides matching TRBD1. Germline-derived CDR1 and CDR2 are GTSNPN and SVGIG (reference sequence). J lost 9 bases, V lost 5 bases, and 4 bases had no gene match. There are 12 residues in the CDR3. The CDR3 bases are TGTGCCTGGGGGGACAGTCGTTCACCCCTCCACTTT. The encoded protein is CAWGDSRSPLHF.

The rearrangement uses TRBV4-3 and TRBJ2-7, with D possibly TRBD1 on 6 matching bases. Trimming removed 2 bases from V and 6 bases from J, with 17 bases in between. Germline-derived CDR1 and CDR2 are LGHNA and YSLEER. This CDR3 is 15 amino acids long. CDR3 protein: CASSQWSGAVGEQYF. In DNA form, the CDR3 reads TGCGCCAGCAGCCAATGGTCAGGGGCGGTCGGCGAGCAGTACTTC.

This clone occurred once. CDR3 residues: CAIGRGQGAVNEQFF. In DNA form, the CDR3 reads TGTGCCATCGGGAGGGGACAGGGGGCGGTCAATGAGCAGTTCTTC. The chain employs TRBV10-3 and TRBJ2-1; TRBD1 matches at 12 bases. The CDR3 runs 15 residues. With 8 bases clipped from V and 6 bases from J, the junction kept 8 bases outside the gene matches. Germline V CDR1 and CDR2: ENHRY, SYGVKD.

The chain has TRBV27 and TRBJ2-1, with D possibly matching TRBD2 (5 bases). V dropped 6 bases and J dropped 5 bases, with 20 bases sitting between them. From germline, CDR1 is MNHEY and CDR2 SMNVEV (reference sequence). The CDR3 extends over 16 amino acids. The CDR3 loop reads CASSPLAGSTHNEQFF. CDR3 sequence (DNA): TGTGCCAGCAGCCCCCTAGCCGGGTCAACCCACAATGAGCAGTTCTTC.

This clone was detected once. CDR3 amino acids: CASSRLVGYGGYTF. The CDR3 region has the DNA TGTGCCAGCAGCCGTTTAGTAGGGTATGGGGGCTACACCTTC. The chain uses TRBV7-9 and TRBJ1-2; D unclear. CDR3 size: 14 residues. Germline CDR1 reads SEHNR; CDR2 reads FQNEAQ (reference sequence). V was cut by 5 bases and J by 8 bases, with 18 bases left in between.

This sequence joins TRBV5-1 and TRBJ2-1; D might be TRBD1 (6 bases). Between the trimmed V and J ends, which lost 0 bases and 8 bases, there was a span of 15 bases. CDR1 is SGHRS and CDR2 is YFSETQ in the germline V gene. CDR3 length: 15 residues. This CDR3 reads CASSLDRAAIDEQFF. The CDR3 DNA sequence: TGCGCCAGCAGCTTGGACAGGGCGGCGATCGATGAGCAGTTCTTC.

This clone came up once. V gene TRBV4-3 combines with J gene TRBJ1-2, with D possibly being TRBD1 (5 bases). This CDR3 is built from 15 residues. V was pared by 1 base and J by 4 bases, with 13 bases between. Germline V gene data show CDR1 as LGHNA and CDR2 as YSLEER. CDR3 bases: TGCGCCAGCAGCCAAGGAAGCGGGGGGGGCTATGGCTACACCTTC. Translation: CASSQGSGGGYGYTF.

This chain links TRBV5-4 with TRBJ1-2; D is perhaps TRBD1 (5 bases). CDR1 is SGHNT and CDR2 is YYREEE in the germline V gene (reference sequence). V gave up 1 base and J gave up 6 bases, with 10 bases separating them. CDR3 length: 13 amino acids. CDR3 DNA: TGTGCCAGCAGCTTGTGGAGGGGAGATGGCTACACCTTC. It encodes CASSLWRGDGYTF.

This clone has more than one count but fewer than ten. The chain links TRBV28 to TRBJ2-5; D is unresolved. Germline CDR1 and CDR2: MDHEN and SYDVKM. Deletions cut 2 bases from V and 4 bases from J, with 2 bases between. The CDR3 sequence is 11 residues long. The CDR3 DNA is TGTGCCAGCAGTTTAAGAGAGACCCAGTACTTC. This codes for CASSLRETQYF.

V and J are TRBV6-4 and TRBJ1-4; D perhaps matches TRBD1 (6 bases). Germline V lookup: CDR1 MRHNA, CDR2 SNTAGT. Trimming took 10 bases from V and 7 from J, leaving 19 bases between them. The CDR3 totals 14 residues. CDR3 sequence: CATLNRGLGEKLFF. The CDR3 region has the DNA TGTGCCACCCTTAATCGGGGGCTCGGTGAAAAACTGTTTTTT.

V and J are TRBV9 and TRBJ2-1; D is unresolved. V lost 0 bases and J 4 bases, leaving 8 bases between the germline ends. From germline, CDR1 is SGDLS and CDR2 YYNGEE. The CDR3 runs 14 residues. CDR3 amino acids: CASSVGGDYNEQFF. CDR3 DNA sequence: TGTGCCAGCAGCGTAGGCGGAGATTACAATGAGCAGTTCTTC.

V usage is TRBV28 and J usage is TRBJ2-3; D is unclear. Germline CDR1 is MDHEN and CDR2 is SYDVKM. The V gene lost 3 bases and the J gene lost 0 bases, with 7 bases spanning the gap. The CDR3 covers 14 residues. CDR3 bases: TGTGCCAGCAGTTTGCCCCCTAGCACAGATACGCAGTATTTT. Amino acid sequence: CASSLPPSTDTQYF.

The chain couples TRBV5-1 to TRBJ2-1; 10 nucleotides line up with TRBD2. The CDR3 contains 17 residues. Per the germline V gene, CDR1 is SGHRS and CDR2 is YFSETQ. V was clipped by 6 bases and J by 0 bases; unmatched bases: 9. The DNA of the CDR3 is TGCGCCAGCAACGAGCAAGCGGGAGGGATCTCCTACAATGAGCAGTTCTTC. Residues: CASNEQAGGISYNEQFF.

This rearrangement joins TRBV5-1 to TRBJ1-2; 10 nucleotides match TRBD1. Trimming cost V 4 bases and J 7 bases; bases outside gene matches: 13. The germline V gene has CDR1 SGHRS and CDR2 YFSETQ. This CDR3 is built from 16 residues. The CDR3 region has the DNA TGCGCCAGCAGCCACGGGACAGGGGACCTTCTGGGTGGCTACACCTTC. Encoded protein: CASSHGTGDLLGGYTF.